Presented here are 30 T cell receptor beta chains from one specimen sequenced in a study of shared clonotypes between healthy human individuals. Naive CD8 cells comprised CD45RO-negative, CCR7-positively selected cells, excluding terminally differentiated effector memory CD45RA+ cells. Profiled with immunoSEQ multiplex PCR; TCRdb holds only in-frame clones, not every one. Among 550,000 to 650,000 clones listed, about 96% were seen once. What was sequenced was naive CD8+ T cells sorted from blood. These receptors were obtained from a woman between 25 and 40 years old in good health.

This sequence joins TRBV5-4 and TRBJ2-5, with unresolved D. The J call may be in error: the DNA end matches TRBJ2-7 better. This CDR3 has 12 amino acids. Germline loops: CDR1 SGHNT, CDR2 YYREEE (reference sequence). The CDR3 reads CASSFWGSEQYF. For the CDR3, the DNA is TGTGCCAGCAGCTTTTGGGGATCCGAGCAGTACTTC.

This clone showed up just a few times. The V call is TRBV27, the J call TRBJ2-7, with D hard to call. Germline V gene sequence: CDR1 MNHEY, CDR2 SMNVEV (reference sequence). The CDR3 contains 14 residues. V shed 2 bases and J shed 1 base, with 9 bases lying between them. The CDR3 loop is CASSLLGLSYEQYF. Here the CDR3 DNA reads TGTGCCAGCAGTTTACTTGGGCTATCCTACGAGCAGTACTTC.

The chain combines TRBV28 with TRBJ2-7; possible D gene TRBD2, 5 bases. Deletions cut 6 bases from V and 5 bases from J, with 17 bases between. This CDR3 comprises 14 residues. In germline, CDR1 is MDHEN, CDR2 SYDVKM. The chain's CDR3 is CASREEAPRDEQYF. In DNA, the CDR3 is TGTGCCAGCAGGGAGGAGGCCCCGAGGGACGAGCAGTACTTC.

In nucleotides, the CDR3 is TGCGCCAGCAGTGAGTCGGCGGGAGGCTCCTACAATGAGCAGTTCTTC. Translation gives CASSESAGGSYNEQFF. The chain uses TRBV10-2 and TRBJ2-1; TRBD2 aligns across 8 bases. Germline CDR1 WSHSY, CDR2 SAAADI. V was clipped by 0 bases and J by 0 bases; unmatched bases: 1. There are 16 residues in the CDR3.

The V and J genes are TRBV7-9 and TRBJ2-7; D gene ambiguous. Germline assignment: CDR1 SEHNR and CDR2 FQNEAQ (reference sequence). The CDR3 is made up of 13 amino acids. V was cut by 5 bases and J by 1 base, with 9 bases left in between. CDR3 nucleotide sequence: TGTGCCAGCAGCCCCCTATGGTCCTACGAGCAGTACTTC. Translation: CASSPLWSYEQYF.

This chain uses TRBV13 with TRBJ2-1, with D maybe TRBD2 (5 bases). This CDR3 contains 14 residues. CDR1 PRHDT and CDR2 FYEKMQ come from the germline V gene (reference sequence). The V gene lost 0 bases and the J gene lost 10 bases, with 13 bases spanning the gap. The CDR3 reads CASSLGLGFREQFF. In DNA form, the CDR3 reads TGTGCCAGCAGCTTAGGACTAGGGTTTAGGGAGCAGTTCTTC.

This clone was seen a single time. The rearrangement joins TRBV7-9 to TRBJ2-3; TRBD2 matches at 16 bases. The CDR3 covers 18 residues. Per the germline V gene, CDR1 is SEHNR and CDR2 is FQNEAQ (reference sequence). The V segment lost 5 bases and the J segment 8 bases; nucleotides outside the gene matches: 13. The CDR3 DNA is TGTGCCAGCAGCGCCGGGACTAGCGGGAGGGCCTTCTGGGGTACGCAGTATTTT. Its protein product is CASSAGTSGRAFWGTQYF.

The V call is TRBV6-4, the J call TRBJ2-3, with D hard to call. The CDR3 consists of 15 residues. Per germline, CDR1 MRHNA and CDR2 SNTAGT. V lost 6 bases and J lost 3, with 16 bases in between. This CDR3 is CASSPTLRPTDTQYF. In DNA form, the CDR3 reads TGTGCCAGCAGCCCCACTTTGCGCCCAACAGATACGCAGTATTTT.

The CDR3 reads CATSLGGEQFF. The CDR3 DNA reads as TGTGCCACCTCATTGGGGGGTGAGCAGTTCTTC. This chain links TRBV6-1 with TRBJ2-1; possibly TRBD2 for D (6 bases). V lost 10 bases, J lost 9 bases, and 13 bases lay in between. The CDR3 length is 11 residues. The germline gives CDR1 MNHNS, CDR2 SASEGT.

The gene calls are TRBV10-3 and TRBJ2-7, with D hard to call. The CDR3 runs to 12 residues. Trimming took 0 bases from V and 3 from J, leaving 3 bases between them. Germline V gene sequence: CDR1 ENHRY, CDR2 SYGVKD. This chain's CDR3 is CAISESLYEQYF. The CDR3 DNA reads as TGTGCCATCAGTGAGTCGCTCTACGAGCAGTACTTC.

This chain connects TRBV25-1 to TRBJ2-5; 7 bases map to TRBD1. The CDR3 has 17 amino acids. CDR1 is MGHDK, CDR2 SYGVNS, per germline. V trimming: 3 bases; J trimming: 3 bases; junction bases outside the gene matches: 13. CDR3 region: CASSDRHTGESKETQYF. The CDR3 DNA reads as TGTGCCAGCAGTGACAGGCATACAGGGGAATCTAAAGAGACCCAGTACTTC. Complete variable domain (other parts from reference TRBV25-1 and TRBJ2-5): EADIYQTPRYLVIGTGKKITLECSQTMGHDKMYWYQQDPGMELHLIHYSYGVNSTEKGDLSSESTVSRIRTEHFPLTLESARPSHTSQYLCASSDRHTGESKETQYFGPGTRLLVL.

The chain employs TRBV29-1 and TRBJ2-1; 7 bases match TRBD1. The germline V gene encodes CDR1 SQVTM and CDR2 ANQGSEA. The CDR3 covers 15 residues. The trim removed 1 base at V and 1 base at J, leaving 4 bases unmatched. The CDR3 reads CSVEGGRGSYNEQFF. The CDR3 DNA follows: TGCAGCGTTGAAGGGGGCAGGGGGTCCTACAATGAGCAGTTCTTC.

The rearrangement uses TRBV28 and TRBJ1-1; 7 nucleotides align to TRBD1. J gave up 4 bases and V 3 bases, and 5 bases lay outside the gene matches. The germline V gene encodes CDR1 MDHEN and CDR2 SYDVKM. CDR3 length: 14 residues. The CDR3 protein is CASSLTGLGTEAFF. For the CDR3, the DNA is TGTGCCAGCAGTTTGACAGGGTTGGGCACTGAAGCTTTCTTT.

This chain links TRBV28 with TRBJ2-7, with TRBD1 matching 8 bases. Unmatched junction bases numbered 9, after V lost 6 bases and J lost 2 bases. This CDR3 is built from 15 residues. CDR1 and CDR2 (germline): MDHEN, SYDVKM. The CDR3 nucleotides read TGTGCCAGCAGACCCAGTCCGGGACAGGCCTACGAGCAGTACTTC. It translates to CASRPSPGQAYEQYF.

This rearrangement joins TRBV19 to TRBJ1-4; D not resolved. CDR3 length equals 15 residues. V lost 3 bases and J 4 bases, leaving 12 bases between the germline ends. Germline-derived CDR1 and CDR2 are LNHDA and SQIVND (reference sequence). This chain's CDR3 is CASSMRSLGNEKLFF. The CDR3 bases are TGTGCCAGTAGTATGAGGTCGCTGGGTAATGAAAAACTGTTTTTT.

In DNA, the CDR3 is TGTGCCAGCATCCCCGCACGAAGGGCCGCGGTCACTGAAGCTTTCTTT. Translated: CASIPARRAAVTEAFF. V gene TRBV6-8 combines with J gene TRBJ1-1; D not certain. CDR1 and CDR2 (germline): MNHGY, SAAAGT. The CDR3 consists of 16 residues. Trimming stripped 7 bases from V and 4 bases from J, with 22 bases between.

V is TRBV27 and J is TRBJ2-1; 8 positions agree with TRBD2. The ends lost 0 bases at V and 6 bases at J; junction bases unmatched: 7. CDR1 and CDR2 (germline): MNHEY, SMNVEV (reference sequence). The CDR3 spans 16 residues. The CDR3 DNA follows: TGTGCCAGCAGTTTATCGTTGGGTACTAGCGGCAATGAGCAGTTCTTC. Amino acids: CASSLSLGTSGNEQFF.

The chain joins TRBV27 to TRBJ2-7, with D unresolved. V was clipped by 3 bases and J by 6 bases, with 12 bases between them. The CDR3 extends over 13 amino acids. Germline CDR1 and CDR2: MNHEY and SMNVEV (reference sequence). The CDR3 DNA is TGTGCCAGCAGTTTTACGGACGGTCTCGAGCAGTACTTC. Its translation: CASSFTDGLEQYF.

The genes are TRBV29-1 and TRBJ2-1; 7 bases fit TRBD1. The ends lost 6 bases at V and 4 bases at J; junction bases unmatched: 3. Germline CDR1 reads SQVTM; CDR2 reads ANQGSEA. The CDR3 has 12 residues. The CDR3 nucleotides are TGCAGCGTGGCGACAGGGTACAATGAGCAGTTCTTC. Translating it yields CSVATGYNEQFF.

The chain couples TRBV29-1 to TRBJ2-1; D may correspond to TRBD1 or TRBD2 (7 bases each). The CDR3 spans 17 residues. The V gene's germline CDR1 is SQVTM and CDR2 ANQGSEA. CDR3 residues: CSAGGTEGIEEYNEQFF. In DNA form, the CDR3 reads TGCAGTGCCGGGGGGACAGAAGGAATAGAGGAGTACAATGAGCAGTTCTTC.

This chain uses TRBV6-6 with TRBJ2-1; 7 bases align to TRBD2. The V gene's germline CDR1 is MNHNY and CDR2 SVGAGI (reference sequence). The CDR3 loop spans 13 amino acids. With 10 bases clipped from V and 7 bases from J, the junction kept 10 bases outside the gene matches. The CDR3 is CAIWDYGLNEQFF. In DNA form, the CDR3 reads TGTGCCATATGGGACTACGGTTTGAATGAGCAGTTCTTC.

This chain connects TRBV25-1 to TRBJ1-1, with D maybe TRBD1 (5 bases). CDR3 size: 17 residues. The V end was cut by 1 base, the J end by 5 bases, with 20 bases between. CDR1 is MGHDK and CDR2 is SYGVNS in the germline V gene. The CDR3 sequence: CASSELFREGAATEAFF. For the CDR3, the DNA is TGTGCCAGCAGTGAATTATTCCGGGAAGGGGCCGCGACTGAAGCTTTCTTT.

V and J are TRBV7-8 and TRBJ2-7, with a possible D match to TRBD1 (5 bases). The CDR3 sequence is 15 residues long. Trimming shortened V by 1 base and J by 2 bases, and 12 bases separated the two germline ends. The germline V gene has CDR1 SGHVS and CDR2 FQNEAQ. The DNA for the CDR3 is TGTGCCAGCAGCTTAGGACAGCCCGCCACCTACGAGCAGTACTTC. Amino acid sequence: CASSLGQPATYEQYF.

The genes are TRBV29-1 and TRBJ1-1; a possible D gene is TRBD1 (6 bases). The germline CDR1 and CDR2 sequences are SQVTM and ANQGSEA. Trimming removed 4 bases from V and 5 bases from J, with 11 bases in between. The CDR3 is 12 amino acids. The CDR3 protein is CSVGAGETEAFF. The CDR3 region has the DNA TGCAGCGTTGGGGCAGGGGAGACTGAAGCTTTCTTT.

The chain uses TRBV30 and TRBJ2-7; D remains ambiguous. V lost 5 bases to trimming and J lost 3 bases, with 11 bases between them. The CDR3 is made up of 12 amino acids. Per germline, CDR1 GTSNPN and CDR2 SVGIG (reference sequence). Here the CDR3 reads CAWGPTSYEQYF. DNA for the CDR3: TGTGCCTGGGGACCCACAAGCTACGAGCAGTACTTC.

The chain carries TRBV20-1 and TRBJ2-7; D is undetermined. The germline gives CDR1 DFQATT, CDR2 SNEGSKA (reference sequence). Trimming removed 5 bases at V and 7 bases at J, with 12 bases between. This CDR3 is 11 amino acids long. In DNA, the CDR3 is TGCAGTGCTCAGAGTTGGGCGGAGCAGTACTTC. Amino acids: CSAQSWAEQYF.

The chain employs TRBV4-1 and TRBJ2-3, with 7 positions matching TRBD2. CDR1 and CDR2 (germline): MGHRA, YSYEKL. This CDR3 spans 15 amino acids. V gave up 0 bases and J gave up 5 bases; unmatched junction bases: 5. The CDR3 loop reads CASSQELARIDTQYF. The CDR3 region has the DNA TGCGCCAGCAGCCAAGAACTAGCGAGGATAGATACGCAGTATTTT.

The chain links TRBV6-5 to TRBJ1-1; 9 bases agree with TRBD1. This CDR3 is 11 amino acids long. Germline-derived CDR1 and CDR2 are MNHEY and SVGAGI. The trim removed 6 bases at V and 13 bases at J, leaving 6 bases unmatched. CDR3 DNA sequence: TGTGCCAGCAGGGGGACAGGGAGCCTTTTCTTT. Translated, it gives CASRGTGSLFF.

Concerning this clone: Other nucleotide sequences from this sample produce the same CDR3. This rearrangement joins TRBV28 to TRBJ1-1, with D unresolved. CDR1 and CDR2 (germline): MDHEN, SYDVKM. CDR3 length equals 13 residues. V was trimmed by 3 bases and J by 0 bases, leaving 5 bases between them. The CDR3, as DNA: TGTGCCAGCAGTTTCCGGTTGAACACTGAAGCTTTCTTT. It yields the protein CASSFRLNTEAFF.

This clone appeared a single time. The CDR3 here is CASSITRIGETQYF. The CDR3 DNA reads TGTGCCAGCAGCATCACAAGAATAGGAGAGACCCAGTACTTC. The chain couples TRBV5-5 to TRBJ2-5; D remains ambiguous. The germline CDR1 and CDR2 sequences are SGHKS and YYEKEE (reference sequence). This CDR3 is 14 amino acids long. Trimming removed 4 bases from V and 4 bases from J, with 14 bases in between.